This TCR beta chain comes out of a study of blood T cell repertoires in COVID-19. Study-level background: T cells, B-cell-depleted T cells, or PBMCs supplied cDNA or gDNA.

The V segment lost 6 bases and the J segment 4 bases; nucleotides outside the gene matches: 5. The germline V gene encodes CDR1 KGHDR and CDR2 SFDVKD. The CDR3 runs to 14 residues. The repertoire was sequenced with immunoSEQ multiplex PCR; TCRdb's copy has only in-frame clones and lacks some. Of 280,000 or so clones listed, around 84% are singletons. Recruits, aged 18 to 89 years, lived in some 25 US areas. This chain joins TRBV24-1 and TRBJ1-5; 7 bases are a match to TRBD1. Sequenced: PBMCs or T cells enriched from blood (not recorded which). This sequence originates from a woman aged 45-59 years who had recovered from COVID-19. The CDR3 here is CATSPQGVNQPQHF. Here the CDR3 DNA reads TGTGCCACCAGTCCTCAGGGGGTGAATCAGCCCCAGCATTTT.